The 6 T cell receptor beta chains reported below all come from one sample, sequenced in a study of blood T cell repertoires in COVID-19. Assay used: immunoSEQ multiplex PCR; TCRdb lists only in-frame clones, some missing. The sample records under 300,000 clones, roughly 90% being singletons. Sequencing was performed on peripheral blood. These receptors came from a young woman with active or convalescent COVID-19.

V usage is TRBV30 and J usage is TRBJ1-2; 7 bases agree with TRBD1. The CDR3 consists of 13 residues. V lost 2 bases and J lost 7; bases outside the gene matches: 7. Germline values: CDR1 GTSNPN, CDR2 SVGIG (reference sequence). CDR3 in amino acids: CAWSLNRGLGYTF. Here the CDR3 DNA reads TGTGCCTGGAGTCTAAACAGGGGTCTTGGCTACACCTTC.

About this clone itself: The same CDR3 can be traced to other DNA sequences in this sample. The chain joins TRBV30 to TRBJ1-2; D is perhaps TRBD1 (5 bases). This CDR3 contains 11 residues. The germline V gene has CDR1 GTSNPN and CDR2 SVGIG (reference sequence). The ends were cut back, 3 bases at V and 8 bases at J, with 10 bases in the middle. This chain's CDR3 is CAWSGGGGYTF. In DNA form, the CDR3 reads TGTGCCTGGAGCGGGGGAGGCGGCTACACCTTC.

The chain uses TRBV5-8 and TRBJ2-5; TRBD2 aligns across 10 bases. The CDR3 covers 18 residues. The germline V gene encodes CDR1 SGHTS and CDR2 YDEGEE. V dropped 2 bases and J dropped 3; count of bases not matched to a gene: 13. The DNA of the CDR3 is TGTGCCAGCAGCTTCCCGCTAGCGGGGGACGGAAGGGAAGAGACCCAGTACTTC. It is translated as CASSFPLAGDGREETQYF.

The chain joins TRBV7-9 to TRBJ2-7; 8 bases are shared with TRBD2. The CDR3 spans 17 residues. Trimming at V came to 3 bases and at J to 7 bases, leaving 17 bases not matched to a gene. Germline CDR1 and CDR2: SEHNR and FQNEAQ (reference sequence). The CDR3 sequence is CASSLALVPGGPAEQYF. CDR3 bases: TGTGCCAGCAGCTTGGCCTTGGTCCCGGGGGGGCCTGCTGAGCAGTACTTC.

CDR3: CASSSKDRVLTGELFF. The CDR3 nucleotides read TGTGCCAGCAGCTCCAAGGACAGGGTTTTAACCGGGGAGCTGTTTTTT. The gene calls are TRBV11-2 and TRBJ2-2, with 8 bases that match TRBD1. From germline, CDR1 is SGHAT and CDR2 FQNNGV. The CDR3 sequence is 16 residues long. Unmatched junction bases numbered 9, after V lost 4 bases and J lost 5 bases.

This clone showed up just a few times. This chain connects TRBV9 to TRBJ2-5; 12 bases align to TRBD2. V lost 4 bases and J lost 1; bases outside the gene matches: 8. Germline assignment: CDR1 SGDLS and CDR2 YYNGEE. This CDR3 is built from 17 residues. CDR3 in amino acids: CASSLSTSGGVQETQYF. In nucleotides, the CDR3 is TGTGCCAGCAGCCTATCGACTAGCGGGGGAGTCCAAGAGACCCAGTACTTC. Based on the CDR3 plus reference TRBV9 and TRBJ2-5, the full variable domain is DSGVTQTPKHLITATGQRVTLRCSPRSGDLSVYWYQQSLDQGLQFLIQYYNGEERAKGNILERFSAQQFPDLHSELNLSSLELGDSALYFCASSLSTSGGVQETQYFGPGTRLLVL.